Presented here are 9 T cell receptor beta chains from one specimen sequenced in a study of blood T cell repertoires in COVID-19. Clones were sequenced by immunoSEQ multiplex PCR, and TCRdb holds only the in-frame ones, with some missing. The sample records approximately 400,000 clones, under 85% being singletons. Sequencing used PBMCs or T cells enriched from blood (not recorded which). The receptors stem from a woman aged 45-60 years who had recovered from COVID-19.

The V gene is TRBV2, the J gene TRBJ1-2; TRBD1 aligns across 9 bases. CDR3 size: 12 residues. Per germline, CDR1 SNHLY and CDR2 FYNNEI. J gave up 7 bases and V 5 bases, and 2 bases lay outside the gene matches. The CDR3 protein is CASSWTGAGYTF. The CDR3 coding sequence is TGTGCCAGCAGTTGGACAGGGGCTGGCTACACCTTC. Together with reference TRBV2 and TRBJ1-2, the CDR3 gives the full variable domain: EPEVTQTPSHQVTQMGQEVILRCVPISNHLYFYWYRQILGQKVEFLVSFYNNEISEKSEIFDDQFSVERPDGSNFTLKIRSTKLEDSAMYFCASSWTGAGYTFGSGTRLTVV.

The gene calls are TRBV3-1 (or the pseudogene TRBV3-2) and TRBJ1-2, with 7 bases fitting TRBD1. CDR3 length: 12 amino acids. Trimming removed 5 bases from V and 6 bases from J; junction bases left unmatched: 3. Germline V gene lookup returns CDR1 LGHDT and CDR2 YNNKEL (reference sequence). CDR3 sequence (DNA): TGTGCCAGCAGCTCAGGGGGGAATGGCTACACCTTC. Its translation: CASSSGGNGYTF.

CDR3 sequence reads: CASSETSGSVYEQFF. In nucleotides, the CDR3 is TGTGCCAGCAGCGAGACTAGCGGGAGTGTGTATGAGCAGTTCTTC. The rearrangement uses TRBV9 and TRBJ2-1, with TRBD2 matching over 12 bases. Germline lookup yields CDR1 SGDLS and CDR2 YYNGEE. This CDR3 comprises 15 residues. Unmatched junction bases numbered 6, after V lost 3 bases and J lost 8 bases.

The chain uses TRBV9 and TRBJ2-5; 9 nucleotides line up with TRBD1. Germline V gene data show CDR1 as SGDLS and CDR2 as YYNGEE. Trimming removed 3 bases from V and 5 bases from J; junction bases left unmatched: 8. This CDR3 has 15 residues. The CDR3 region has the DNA TGTGCCAGCAGCGCCGGGGACAGGGAAGGTGAGACCCAGTACTTC. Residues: CASSAGDREGETQYF. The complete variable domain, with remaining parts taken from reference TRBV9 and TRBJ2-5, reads DSGVTQTPKHLITATGQRVTLRCSPRSGDLSVYWYQQSLDQGLQFLIQYYNGEERAKGNILERFSAQQFPDLHSELNLSSLELGDSALYFCASSAGDREGETQYFGPGTRLLVL.

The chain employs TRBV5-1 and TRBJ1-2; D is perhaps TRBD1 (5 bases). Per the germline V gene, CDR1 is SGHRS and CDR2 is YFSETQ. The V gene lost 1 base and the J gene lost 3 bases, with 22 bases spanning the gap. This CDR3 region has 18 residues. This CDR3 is CASSLSTGTAGTHYGYTF. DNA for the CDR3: TGCGCCAGCAGCTTGTCCACCGGGACGGCGGGGACCCACTATGGCTACACCTTC. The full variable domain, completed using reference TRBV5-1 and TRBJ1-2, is KAGVTQTPRYLIKTRGQQVTLSCSPISGHRSVSWYQQTPGQGLQFLFEYFSETQRNKGNFPGRFSGRQFSNSRSEMNVSTLELGDSALYLCASSLSTGTAGTHYGYTFGSGTRLTVV.

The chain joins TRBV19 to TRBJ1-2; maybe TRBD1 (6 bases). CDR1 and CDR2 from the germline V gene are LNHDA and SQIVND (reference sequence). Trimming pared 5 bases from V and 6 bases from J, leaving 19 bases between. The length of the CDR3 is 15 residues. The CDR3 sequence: CASSEWTAGGHGYTF. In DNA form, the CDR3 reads TGTGCCAGTAGTGAGTGGACAGCCGGTGGACATGGCTACACCTTC.

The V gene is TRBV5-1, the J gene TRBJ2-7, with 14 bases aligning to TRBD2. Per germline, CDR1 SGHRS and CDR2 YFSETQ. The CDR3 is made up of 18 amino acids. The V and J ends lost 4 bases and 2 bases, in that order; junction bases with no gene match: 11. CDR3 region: CASSPSGTSGRNTYEQYF. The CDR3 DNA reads TGCGCCAGCAGCCCCTCCGGGACTAGCGGGAGAAATACCTACGAGCAGTACTTC.

The DNA of the CDR3 is TGTGCCAGCTCACCCCGAGAGGCCGGGGAGCTGTTTTTT. It specifies CASSPREAGELFF. The V call is TRBV18, the J call TRBJ2-2; no firm D call. Germline V gene lookup returns CDR1 KGHSH and CDR2 LQKENI. V lost 3 bases to trimming and J lost 6 bases, with 8 bases between them. The CDR3 runs to 13 residues.

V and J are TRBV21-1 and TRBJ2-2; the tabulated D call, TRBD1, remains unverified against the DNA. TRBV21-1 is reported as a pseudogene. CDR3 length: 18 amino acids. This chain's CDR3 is CASSKRRQKDKGTGELFF. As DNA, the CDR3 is TGTGCCAGCAGCAAAAGGAGACAAAAGGACAAGGGGACCGGGGAGCTGTTTTTT.